The 20 T cell receptor beta chains below all came from one sample that was sequenced in a study of glioma-infiltrating T cells after dendritic cell vaccination. Data came from immunoSEQ multiplex PCR; TCRdb stores just in-frame clones and leaves some out. The data show 100,000 or so clones, 90% seen once. Time point specified: after dendritic cell vaccination, including at tumor progression/relapse. Sequences were derived from blood, sampled after dendritic cell vaccination. These receptors came from a human donor with glioblastoma.

The gene calls are TRBV4-2 and TRBJ1-1; 7 bases line up with TRBD1. The CDR3 spans 13 residues. Trimming at V came to 4 bases and at J to 4 bases, leaving 3 bases not matched to a gene. The germline V gene encodes CDR1 LGHNA and CDR2 YNFKEQ. This CDR3 reads CASSPTGLTEAFF. CDR3 in DNA: TGTGCCAGCAGCCCGACAGGGCTCACTGAAGCTTTCTTT.

This chain uses TRBV19 with TRBJ1-5; 7 bases map to TRBD1. This CDR3 has 17 amino acids. J was trimmed by 0 bases and V by 7 bases; bases with no gene match: 12. Germline lookup yields CDR1 LNHDA and CDR2 SQIVND (reference sequence). The CDR3 DNA sequence: TGTGCCAGTACCCTTTCGGGGACAGCATATAGCAATCAGCCCCAGCATTTT. Its translation is CASTLSGTAYSNQPQHF. The variable domain in full, with the rest retrieved from reference TRBV19 and TRBJ1-5, is DGGITQSPKYLFRKEGQNVTLSCEQNLNHDAMYWYRQDPGQGLRLIYYSQIVNDFQKGDIAEGYSVSREKKESFPLTVTSAQKNPTAFYLCASTLSGTAYSNQPQHFGDGTRLSIL.

The chain uses TRBV2 and TRBJ2-7; 14 nucleotides align to TRBD2. Germline trimming cut 6 bases from V and 5 bases from J; bases unmatched to any gene: 3. The CDR3 runs to 14 residues. The germline V gene has CDR1 SNHLY and CDR2 FYNNEI. The CDR3 here is CASREGLAGDEQYF. For the CDR3, the DNA is TGTGCCAGCAGGGAGGGACTAGCGGGAGACGAGCAGTACTTC.

The V gene is TRBV7-9, the J gene TRBJ2-1, with TRBD1 matching over 8 bases. Trimming at V came to 5 bases and at J to 9 bases, leaving 9 bases not matched to a gene. There are 14 residues in the CDR3. Per the germline V gene, CDR1 is SEHNR and CDR2 is FQNEAQ (reference sequence). As DNA, the CDR3 is TGTGCCAGCAGCCCCGGACAGGGCGTTGGTGAGCAGTTCTTC. Translating gives CASSPGQGVGEQFF.

The chain couples TRBV7-2 to TRBJ2-5; 12 bases line up with TRBD2. Germline V CDR1 and CDR2: SGHTA, FQGNSA. This CDR3 is 14 amino acids long. J was trimmed by 5 bases and V by 5 bases; bases with no gene match: 3. The CDR3: CASSPGTSGETQYF. CDR3 DNA: TGTGCCAGCAGCCCCGGGACTAGCGGGGAGACCCAGTACTTC.

The chain employs TRBV6-5 and TRBJ1-2; 9 bases fit TRBD1. Germline lookup yields CDR1 MNHEY and CDR2 SVGAGI. V dropped 5 bases and J dropped 3; count of bases not matched to a gene: 7. The CDR3 is 15 amino acids. CDR3 DNA: TGTGCCAGCAGTCAACAGGGGGCCGTCGACTATGGCTACACCTTC. It yields the protein CASSQQGAVDYGYTF.

The rearrangement joins TRBV5-1 to TRBJ1-2; D is undetermined. V lost 5 bases and J lost 4, with 18 bases in between. Germline CDR1 reads SGHRS; CDR2 reads YFSETQ. CDR3 size: 15 residues. The DNA of the CDR3 is TGCGCCAGCAGACCCGGACGGACTCCAATCTATGGCTACACCTTC. Amino acid sequence: CASRPGRTPIYGYTF. The full variable domain, completed using reference TRBV5-1 and TRBJ1-2, is KAGVTQTPRYLIKTRGQQVTLSCSPISGHRSVSWYQQTPGQGLQFLFEYFSETQRNKGNFPGRFSGRQFSNSRSEMNVSTLELGDSALYLCASRPGRTPIYGYTFGSGTRLTVV.

The chain has TRBV18 and TRBJ1-1; weak D call: TRBD1 (5 bases). Germline values: CDR1 KGHSH, CDR2 LQKENI. Trimming pared 3 bases from V and 1 base from J, leaving 12 bases between. This CDR3 spans 15 amino acids. This chain's CDR3 is CASSPYFDRNTEAFF. In nucleotides, the CDR3 is TGTGCCAGCTCACCCTACTTCGACAGGAACACTGAAGCTTTCTTT.

The chain combines TRBV30 with TRBJ1-3, with D maybe TRBD1 (5 bases). From germline, CDR1 is GTSNPN and CDR2 SVGIG (reference sequence). The CDR3 length is 14 residues. Trimming pared 4 bases from V and 0 bases from J, leaving 10 bases between. CDR3 residues: CAWMGLPSGNTIYF. The CDR3 DNA reads as TGTGCCTGGATGGGACTGCCCTCTGGAAACACCATATATTTT.

The CDR3 loop is CASSLEVEPRQRHEQFF. The DNA of the CDR3 is TGTGCCAGCAGCTTAGAGGTTGAGCCCAGGCAAAGGCATGAGCAGTTCTTC. The rearrangement joins TRBV11-2 to TRBJ2-1; D not resolved. Trimming shortened V by 0 bases and J by 8 bases, and 20 bases separated the two germline ends. Germline V gene data show CDR1 as SGHAT and CDR2 as FQNNGV. The CDR3 spans 17 residues.

The chain couples TRBV23-1 to TRBJ2-7, with D maybe TRBD1 (5 bases). TRBV23-1 counts as an open reading frame of uncertain function. Trimming stripped 4 bases from V and 7 bases from J, with 17 bases between. CDR3 length: 14 amino acids. CDR3 sequence: CASSRKGSFFEQYF. For the CDR3, the DNA is TGCGCCAGCAGTCGGAAGGGGTCCTTCTTTGAGCAGTACTTC.

The chain joins TRBV18 to TRBJ2-7, with D tentatively TRBD2 (5 bases). Trimming cost V 6 bases and J 6 bases, with 15 bases left between them. The CDR3 is 13 residues long. Germline V CDR1 and CDR2: KGHSH, LQKENI. The CDR3 sequence: CASSPGGTGEQYF. The CDR3 coding sequence is TGTGCCAGCTCCCCAGGAGGTACGGGCGAGCAGTACTTC. The whole variable domain, remainder taken from reference TRBV18 and TRBJ2-7, is NAGVMQNPRHLVRRRGQEARLRCSPMKGHSHVYWYRQLPEEGLKFMVYLQKENIIDESGMPKERFSAEFPKEGPSILRIQQVVRGDSAAYFCASSPGGTGEQYFGPGTRLTVT.

The chain recombines TRBV30 with TRBJ2-7; D perhaps matches TRBD2 (5 bases). Trimming shortened V by 2 bases and J by 1 base, and 18 bases separated the two germline ends. From germline, CDR1 is GTSNPN and CDR2 SVGIG (reference sequence). The CDR3 consists of 16 residues. For the CDR3, the DNA is TGTGCCTGGAGTTCCCGGGAACAGAAAATATCCTACGAGCAGTACTTC. It specifies CAWSSREQKISYEQYF.

This chain uses TRBV5-1 with TRBJ1-5; 8 bases line up with TRBD1. CDR1 SGHRS and CDR2 YFSETQ come from the germline V gene. J gave up 6 bases and V 0 bases, and 2 bases lay outside the gene matches. CDR3 length: 14 residues. The CDR3 reads CASSLEQGAQPQHF. The CDR3 coding sequence is TGCGCCAGCAGCTTGGAGCAGGGGGCTCAGCCCCAGCATTTT.

The chain links TRBV6-1 to TRBJ2-1; TRBD2 matches at 7 bases. This CDR3 comprises 15 residues. CDR1 and CDR2 from the germline V gene are MNHNS and SASEGT. V was clipped by 2 bases and J by 3 bases; unmatched bases: 4. The CDR3 sequence is CASSESAGDYNEQFF. The DNA of the CDR3 is TGTGCCAGCAGTGAATCGGCGGGAGACTACAATGAGCAGTTCTTC.

Worth noting for this clone: Other DNA sequences from this sample encode an identical CDR3 as well. The chain recombines TRBV5-1 with TRBJ2-7; 11 bases agree with TRBD1. Trimming took 4 bases from V and 0 from J; bases not matched to a gene: 6. The CDR3 sequence is 16 residues long. Germline loops: CDR1 SGHRS, CDR2 YFSETQ. The CDR3 coding sequence is TGCGCCAGCAGCCTCGGACAGGGGGCGATCTCCTACGAGCAGTACTTC. Protein sequence: CASSLGQGAISYEQYF.

The chain couples TRBV30 to TRBJ2-7, with D unresolved. V lost 3 bases to trimming and J lost 0 bases, with 12 bases between them. This CDR3 has 14 amino acids. The germline CDR1 and CDR2 sequences are GTSNPN and SVGIG (reference sequence). This CDR3 reads CAWSLGASSYEQYF. CDR3 DNA sequence: TGTGCCTGGAGCCTCGGTGCTAGCTCCTACGAGCAGTACTTC.

The CDR3 DNA follows: TGTGCCAGCAGTTGGGGACAGGGATCCACCGGGGAGCTGTTTTTT. Translated, it gives CASSWGQGSTGELFF. This chain connects TRBV6-1 to TRBJ2-2, with TRBD1 matching over 9 bases. The trim removed 5 bases at V and 4 bases at J, leaving 5 bases unmatched. Germline V gene data show CDR1 as MNHNS and CDR2 as SASEGT. The CDR3 has 15 amino acids.

The chain combines TRBV6-1 with TRBJ1-2; 7 bases are shared with TRBD1. The length of the CDR3 is 12 residues. Germline loops: CDR1 MNHNS, CDR2 SASEGT. V shed 11 bases and J 2 bases; nucleotides not matched to a gene: 5. CDR3 DNA: TGTGCCCTTCAGGGGGGCAACTATGGCTACACCTTC. Its protein product is CALQGGNYGYTF.

J is TRBJ1-1 and V is TRBV6-1; D call uncertain. Deletions cut 11 bases from V and 4 bases from J, with 11 bases between. The CDR3 spans 11 residues. The germline V gene has CDR1 MNHNS and CDR2 SASEGT. CDR3 amino acids: CAHFLTTEAFF. As DNA, the CDR3 is TGTGCCCACTTTCTAACCACTGAAGCTTTCTTT.